The 10 T cell receptor beta chains reported below all come from one sample, sequenced in a study of blood T cell repertoires in COVID-19. Sequencing used immunoSEQ multiplex PCR; TCRdb keeps in-frame clones, though not all of them. The sample lists roughly 54,000 clones, 85% to 95% occurring once. The sample consisted of peripheral blood. The source of these receptors is a man over 45 with acute or convalescent COVID-19.

The chain recombines TRBV5-6 with TRBJ1-2; weak D call: TRBD1 (5 bases). Deletions cut 0 bases from V and 4 bases from J, with 10 bases between. Germline CDR1 reads SGHDT; CDR2 reads YYEEEE. This CDR3 is built from 14 residues. Here the CDR3 DNA reads TGTGCCAGCAGCTTGGGATCAGGGCGCTATGGCTACACCTTC. Translating gives CASSLGSGRYGYTF.

A note on this clone: Other nucleotide sequences from this sample produce the same CDR3. The rearrangement uses TRBV19 and TRBJ2-2, with 11 bases fitting TRBD1. The CDR3 totals 14 residues. V trimming: 6 bases; J trimming: 5 bases; junction bases outside the gene matches: 2. Looked up from germline, CDR1 is LNHDA and CDR2 is SQIVND (reference sequence). This CDR3 reads CASSRDRGTGELFF. For the CDR3, the DNA is TGTGCCAGTAGCCGGGACAGGGGGACCGGGGAGCTGTTTTTT.

The V and J genes are TRBV11-2 and TRBJ2-3; possibly TRBD2 for D (6 bases). Germline V gene data show CDR1 as SGHAT and CDR2 as FQNNGV. Trimming cost V 5 bases and J 3 bases, with 24 bases left between them. This CDR3 is built from 18 residues. The CDR3 spells CASSGGPAGGEETDTQYF. The DNA for the CDR3 is TGTGCCAGCAGCGGAGGACCCGCGGGCGGGGAAGAAACAGATACGCAGTATTTT.

This sequence joins TRBV11-2 and TRBJ2-3; weak D call: TRBD2 (6 bases). Trimming pared 1 base from V and 4 bases from J, leaving 21 bases between. The germline gives CDR1 SGHAT, CDR2 FQNNGV. This CDR3 region has 18 residues. The CDR3 DNA sequence: TGTGCCAGCAGCTTAGTGCAGGGTTGGGGGAGGCAGGCAGATACGCAGTATTTT. Protein: CASSLVQGWGRQADTQYF.

The J gene is TRBJ2-1, the V gene TRBV5-4; 7 bases fit TRBD2. Germline lookup yields CDR1 SGHNT and CDR2 YYREEE (reference sequence). The CDR3 is made up of 13 amino acids. Trimming removed 0 bases from V and 6 bases from J; junction bases left unmatched: 0. Here the CDR3 reads CASSLGTSNEQFF. DNA of the CDR3: TGTGCCAGCAGCTTGGGGACTAGCAATGAGCAGTTCTTC.

V is TRBV11-2 and J is TRBJ2-7; D is unclear. V lost 5 bases, J lost 4 bases, and 15 bases lay in between. Germline CDR1 reads SGHAT; CDR2 reads FQNNGV. The CDR3 totals 14 residues. CDR3 coding DNA: TGTGCCAGCAGCCCGGGTATAATAGGATACGAGCAGTACTTC. This sequence encodes CASSPGIIGYEQYF.

V is TRBV5-1 and J is TRBJ1-2; TRBD1 might be the D (5 bases). The CDR3 spans 15 residues. The germline CDR1 and CDR2 sequences are SGHRS and YFSETQ. Trimming took 7 bases from V and 0 from J, leaving 16 bases between them. CDR3 DNA sequence: TGCGCCAGCTCCCGCGGGGGGACTACTAACTATGGCTACACCTTC. Protein sequence: CASSRGGTTNYGYTF. The whole variable domain, filled in from reference TRBV5-1 and TRBJ1-2, reads KAGVTQTPRYLIKTRGQQVTLSCSPISGHRSVSWYQQTPGQGLQFLFEYFSETQRNKGNFPGRFSGRQFSNSRSEMNVSTLELGDSALYLCASSRGGTTNYGYTFGSGTRLTVV.

The CDR3: CASSFPSGPGSHTGELFF. The CDR3 region has the DNA TGTGCCAGCAGCTTCCCGAGCGGGCCTGGGAGCCACACCGGGGAGCTGTTTTTT. The chain carries TRBV7-2 and TRBJ2-2; possibly TRBD2 for D (6 bases). Germline CDR1 SGHTA, CDR2 FQGNSA. The CDR3 extends over 18 amino acids. Trimming left V 3 bases short and J 3 bases short, with 20 bases between. The full variable domain, rest sourced from reference TRBV7-2 and TRBJ2-2, is GAGVSQSPSNKVTEKGKDVELRCDPISGHTALYWYRQSLGQGLEFLIYFQGNSAPDKSGLPSDRFSAERTGGSVSTLTIQRTQQEDSAVYLCASSFPSGPGSHTGELFFGEGSRLTVL.

This rearrangement joins TRBV24-1 to TRBJ2-1; 12 nucleotides match TRBD2. The germline V gene has CDR1 KGHDR and CDR2 SFDVKD. There are 16 residues in the CDR3. With V trimmed by 3 bases and J by 8 bases, 7 bases remained unmatched. Written as DNA, the CDR3 is TGTGCCACCAGTGATCCGACTAGCGGGGGCCGTTATGAGCAGTTCTTC. Its protein product is CATSDPTSGGRYEQFF.

The rearrangement joins TRBV3-1 (or the pseudogene TRBV3-2) to TRBJ2-2; D remains ambiguous. V lost 1 base, J lost 0 bases, and 12 bases lay in between. Per germline, CDR1 LGHDT and CDR2 YNNKEL (reference sequence). The CDR3 runs 17 residues. CDR3 bases: TGTGCCAGCAGCCAAGCTCGGGTTACCGCGAACACCGGGGAGCTGTTTTTT. Translated, it gives CASSQARVTANTGELFF.